The 19 T cell receptor beta chains presented below share a single source sample, sequenced in a study of blood T cell repertoires in COVID-19. Clones were read by immunoSEQ multiplex PCR, and TCRdb kept only the in-frame ones, dropping some. Among roughly 170,000 clones listed, 70% to 80% were seen once. Material: peripheral blood. The source is a woman aged 60-75 years with COVID-19, enrolled during active disease.

This clone was detected only a few times. The J gene is TRBJ2-2, the V gene TRBV28; the D gene is possibly TRBD1 (6 bases). The CDR3 has 14 amino acids. From germline, CDR1 is MDHEN and CDR2 SYDVKM. Trimming removed 5 bases at V and 2 bases at J, with 9 bases between. DNA of the CDR3: TGTGCCAGCAGTGCACAGGGAAACACCGGGGAGCTGTTTTTT. Its protein is CASSAQGNTGELFF.

For the CDR3, the DNA is TGTGCCAGCAGCATTCTAGCGGGAGGTACCGGGGAGCTGTTTTTT. It yields the protein CASSILAGGTGELFF. This chain joins TRBV6-6 and TRBJ2-2; 11 bases are a match to TRBD2. CDR3 length: 15 residues. Germline CDR1 MNHNY, CDR2 SVGAGI (reference sequence). Germline trimming cut 6 bases from V and 5 bases from J; bases unmatched to any gene: 5.

The chain couples TRBV19 to TRBJ2-1; TRBD2 matches 10 bases. This CDR3 has 15 amino acids. Germline values: CDR1 LNHDA, CDR2 SQIVND (reference sequence). V gave up 3 bases and J gave up 8 bases; unmatched junction bases: 7. The CDR3 sequence: CASSISSGSIYEQFF. The DNA for the CDR3 is TGTGCCAGTAGTATCTCTAGCGGGAGTATCTATGAGCAGTTCTTC.

The V and J genes are TRBV19 and TRBJ2-1; maybe TRBD2 (5 bases). Trimming shortened V by 4 bases and J by 6 bases, and 16 bases separated the two germline ends. Germline CDR1 and CDR2: LNHDA and SQIVND (reference sequence). The CDR3 runs to 15 residues. The CDR3 reads CASSTEGSFINEQFF. The CDR3 DNA reads TGTGCCAGTAGTACCGAGGGCTCGTTTATCAATGAGCAGTTCTTC.

This rearrangement joins TRBV27 to TRBJ1-1, with D possibly TRBD1 on 6 matching bases. The CDR3 length is 15 residues. Germline V gives CDR1 MNHEY, CDR2 SMNVEV (reference sequence). Trimming cost V 5 bases and J 5 bases, with 18 bases left between them. The CDR3 loop reads CASSPLKAGVTEAFF. CDR3 in DNA: TGTGCCAGCAGTCCCTTAAAGGCAGGGGTTACTGAAGCTTTCTTT.

The V gene is TRBV3-1 (or the pseudogene TRBV3-2), the J gene TRBJ2-2; D may be TRBD2 (7 bases). Trimming left V 0 bases short and J 7 bases short, with 12 bases between. The CDR3 has 15 residues. Germline CDR1 and CDR2: LGHDT and YNNKEL (reference sequence). Here the CDR3 DNA reads TGTGCCAGCAGCCAAGACGGGGGGCAAGACGGGGAGCTGTTTTTT. Translation gives CASSQDGGQDGELFF.

The chain has TRBV29-1 and TRBJ1-2; 7 bases map to TRBD1. The V gene end was trimmed by 3 bases and the J gene end by 4 bases; junction bases not matched to a gene: 5. The CDR3 extends over 13 amino acids. Germline values: CDR1 SQVTM, CDR2 ANQGSEA. Here the CDR3 reads CSVDTGVSYGYTF. DNA for the CDR3: TGCAGCGTTGATACAGGGGTTTCCTATGGCTACACCTTC.

Remarks on this clone: Mismatch with germline at one junction end may stem from a read error. The chain has TRBV7-3 and TRBJ2-7, with TRBD1 matching 9 bases. Germline loops: CDR1 SGHTA, CDR2 FQGTGA. CDR3 length equals 14 residues. The CDR3 nucleotides are TGTGCCAGCAGCGTAACCGGGACAGGGACCGAGCAGTACTTC. Its protein product is CASSVTGTGTEQYF.

This chain links TRBV5-1 with TRBJ2-1; 7 positions agree with TRBD2. V trimming: 1 base; J trimming: 3 bases; junction bases outside the gene matches: 4. Looked up from germline, CDR1 is SGHRS and CDR2 is YFSETQ. This CDR3 spans 15 amino acids. The chain's CDR3 is CASSLQRGDYNEQFF. The DNA of the CDR3 is TGCGCCAGCAGCTTGCAGCGGGGTGACTACAATGAGCAGTTCTTC.

This clone has only one observation. The rearrangement links TRBV4-1 to TRBJ1-4, with 7 nucleotides matching TRBD1. This CDR3 contains 15 residues. Germline V gene sequence: CDR1 MGHRA, CDR2 YSYEKL. J gave up 3 bases and V 4 bases, and 5 bases lay outside the gene matches. The CDR3 DNA reads as TGCGCCAGCAGCCGGCCCGGGACAGCTAATGAAAAACTGTTTTTT. It specifies CASSRPGTANEKLFF.

This chain joins TRBV5-1 and TRBJ1-2; D unclear. CDR1 SGHRS and CDR2 YFSETQ come from the germline V gene. The CDR3 runs to 13 residues. With 4 bases removed from V and 5 bases from J, the gap between germline ends came to 12 bases. CDR3: CASSPDGRYGYTF. The CDR3 nucleotides are TGCGCCAGCAGCCCCGACGGGAGGTATGGCTACACCTTC.

V and J are TRBV24-1 and TRBJ2-5; 8 bases fit TRBD2. The J segment lost 5 bases and the V segment lost 8 bases, leaving 12 bases of the junction unmatched. Germline lookup yields CDR1 KGHDR and CDR2 SFDVKD. The CDR3 runs to 15 residues. CDR3 bases: TGTGCCACCACTAGCGGGTCCACGGGGGGTGAGACCCAGTACTTC. It encodes CATTSGSTGGETQYF.

The V gene is TRBV20-1, the J gene TRBJ1-1, with a possible D match to TRBD1 (5 bases). V was pared by 3 bases and J by 1 base, with 18 bases between. CDR1 DFQATT and CDR2 SNEGSKA come from the germline V gene (reference sequence). The CDR3 runs 16 residues. The DNA for the CDR3 is TGCAGTGCTAGTTCCCTTCGGCAGGGAGGGAACACTGAAGCTTTCTTT. This sequence encodes CSASSLRQGGNTEAFF.

The chain recombines TRBV5-1 with TRBJ2-1; D unresolved. Trimming took off 0 bases at V and 0 bases at J, with 7 bases between the two ends. This CDR3 is built from 15 residues. CDR1 and CDR2 (germline): SGHRS, YFSETQ. CDR3 sequence: CASSLGSSSYNEQFF. The CDR3 nucleotides are TGCGCCAGCAGCTTGGGGAGTAGCTCCTACAATGAGCAGTTCTTC.

This clone was seen just once. The sample carries other DNA sequences with the same CDR3. The chain uses TRBV5-1 and TRBJ1-3; D remains ambiguous. The germline V gene has CDR1 SGHRS and CDR2 YFSETQ. The ends were cut back, 4 bases at V and 4 bases at J, with 9 bases in the middle. The CDR3 runs to 13 residues. As DNA, the CDR3 is TGCGCCAGCAGCCTGACCGGGGGAAACACCATATATTTT. Protein sequence: CASSLTGGNTIYF.

This clone was counted only a few times. CDR3 loop: CAISEDRRGDYEQYF. The CDR3 DNA reads as TGTGCCATCAGTGAGGATCGCAGGGGGGACTACGAGCAGTACTTC. The rearrangement joins TRBV10-3 to TRBJ2-7; tentatively, D is TRBD1 (7 bases). The CDR3 is 15 residues long. V lost 2 bases to trimming and J lost 3 bases, with 14 bases between them. The germline CDR1 and CDR2 sequences are ENHRY and SYGVKD.

This clone was picked up a small number of times. The chain combines TRBV28 with TRBJ1-5; the match to TRBD1 covers 9 bases. Trimming at V came to 2 bases and at J to 3 bases, leaving 8 bases not matched to a gene. This CDR3 spans 17 amino acids. CDR1 MDHEN and CDR2 SYDVKM come from the germline V gene. Here the CDR3 reads CASSLGGQGRFNQPQHF. The CDR3 DNA sequence: TGTGCCAGCAGTTTAGGAGGACAGGGGCGATTCAATCAGCCCCAGCATTTT.

J is TRBJ1-1 and V is TRBV10-3, with D perhaps TRBD1 (6 bases). CDR3 length: 16 residues. CDR1 is ENHRY, CDR2 SYGVKD, per germline. The V gene lost 0 bases and the J gene lost 1 base, with 12 bases spanning the gap. CDR3 bases: TGTGCCATCAGTGAGTCGGGGGGGCGGAAGAACACTGAAGCTTTCTTT. As protein: CAISESGGRKNTEAFF.

This chain connects TRBV5-1 to TRBJ2-1; TRBD2 agrees at 9 bases. The CDR3 length is 16 residues. The V segment lost 4 bases and the J segment 7 bases; nucleotides outside the gene matches: 12. Germline V gene lookup returns CDR1 SGHRS and CDR2 YFSETQ. CDR3 coding DNA: TGCGCCAGCAGCCCCATCAGGGCGGGGGGGCAGAATGAGCAGTTCTTC. This codes for CASSPIRAGGQNEQFF.